A single sample gave rise to the 24 T cell receptor beta chains below, sequenced in a study of T cells after yellow fever vaccination. TCRdb re-called the 5' RACE reads with MiXCR, one entry per CDR3 protein. The sample lists 450,000 to 650,000 distinct CDR3 sequences; just over 20% were seen once. The sample was PBMCs, taken around 3 weeks after the first yellow fever vaccination. The receptors stem from a man aged 18 to 29 who received the YFV17D yellow fever vaccine.

The chain employs TRBV29-1 and TRBJ2-1, with D possibly TRBD2 on 7 matching bases. CDR3 length equals 17 residues. Germline V gene data show CDR1 as SQVTM and CDR2 as ANQGSEA. Trimming left V 5 bases short and J 0 bases short, with 20 bases between. The CDR3 DNA is TGCAGCGTTCAGGGGAAGGAGTCGGGGGGCTCCTACAATGAGCAGTTCTTC. Protein product: CSVQGKESGGSYNEQFF.

CDR3 nucleotides: TGTGCCAGCAGTTTCCCTCCCCGAGATACGCAGTATTTT. Protein: CASSFPPRDTQYF. V gene TRBV12-3 or TRBV12-4 combines with J gene TRBJ2-3; D gene uncertain. V was shortened by 3 bases and J by 5 bases, with 9 bases between the two germline ends. The CDR3 covers 13 residues.

The V gene is TRBV9, the J gene TRBJ1-2; 8 nucleotides align to TRBD1. Per germline, CDR1 SGDLS and CDR2 YYNGEE. The CDR3 length is 15 residues. Trimming took 4 bases from V and 0 from J; bases not matched to a gene: 5. Here the CDR3 reads CASSFDRGANYGYTF. The CDR3 DNA is TGTGCCAGCAGCTTCGACAGGGGAGCTAACTATGGCTACACCTTC.

This clonotype was seen only a few times. The junction departs from germline at one end; a sequencing error may be responsible. The chain recombines TRBV7-7 with TRBJ2-1; D is tentatively TRBD1 or TRBD2 (5 bases each). The germline V gene has CDR1 SSHAT and CDR2 FNYEAQ (reference sequence). There are 17 residues in the CDR3. CDR3 sequence: CASSLAPGGGAYNEQFF. The CDR3 nucleotides read TGTGCTAGCAGCTTAGCGCCGGGTGGGGGAGCCTACAATGAGCAGTTCTTC.

A few counts support this clonotype. The rearrangement uses TRBV9 and TRBJ2-5; no clear D. Trimming removed 1 base at V and 5 bases at J, with 9 bases between. The germline V gene encodes CDR1 SGDLS and CDR2 YYNGEE. The CDR3 runs to 13 residues. CDR3 residues: CASSVSPWETQYF. CDR3 nucleotides: TGTGCCAGCAGCGTATCTCCTTGGGAGACCCAGTACTTC.

CDR3 amino acids: CANLRGNAGGNQPQHF. As DNA, the CDR3 is TGTGCCAACCTACGTGGGAATGCAGGGGGAAATCAGCCCCAGCATTTT. The chain carries TRBV6-8 and TRBJ1-5; TRBD1 aligns across 7 bases. Germline trimming cut 10 bases from V and 4 bases from J; bases unmatched to any gene: 16. This CDR3 spans 16 amino acids. Germline V gives CDR1 MNHGY, CDR2 SAAAGT.

This chain joins TRBV6-2 or TRBV6-3 and TRBJ2-7, with unresolved D. This CDR3 comprises 15 residues. V dropped 7 bases and J dropped 3 bases, with 19 bases sitting between them. The germline gives CDR1 MNHEY, CDR2 SVGEGT. The DNA for the CDR3 is TGTGCCAGCACTGTAAGAAGGGCGGCGGTCTACGAGCAGTACTTC. Protein: CASTVRRAAVYEQYF.

A few counts support this clonotype. The chain carries TRBV4-3 and TRBJ1-1; D ambiguous. CDR3 length equals 15 residues. V was trimmed by 0 bases and J by 2 bases, leaving 10 bases between them. The germline CDR1 and CDR2 sequences are LGHNA and YSLEER. CDR3 in amino acids: CASSQDPQLNTEAFF. CDR3 coding DNA: TGCGCCAGCAGCCAAGATCCCCAGCTAAACACTGAAGCTTTCTTT.

The chain couples TRBV5-1 to TRBJ1-1; D uncertain. This CDR3 contains 14 residues. Trimming removed 0 bases from V and 0 bases from J, with 6 bases in between. The germline gives CDR1 SGHRS, CDR2 YFSETQ. The chain's CDR3 is CASSLEQMNTEAFF. DNA of the CDR3: TGCGCCAGCAGCTTGGAACAGATGAACACTGAAGCTTTCTTT.

CDR3 in DNA: TGTGCCAGCAGCTTAACGGGGCTAACAGAGACCCAGTACTTC. It is translated as CASSLTGLTETQYF. The gene calls are TRBV7-3 and TRBJ2-5; D may be TRBD1 (5 bases). The CDR3 loop spans 14 amino acids. V lost 0 bases, J lost 4 bases, and 9 bases lay in between. The germline gives CDR1 SGHTA, CDR2 FQGTGA.

This clonotype has just a few counts. The chain is built from TRBV4-1 and TRBJ2-6; possibly TRBD2 for D (6 bases). The germline CDR1 and CDR2 sequences are MGHRA and YSYEKL. The CDR3 is made up of 21 amino acids. V lost 0 bases and J lost 2, with 23 bases in between. CDR3: CASSQDQSLWGELTGANVLTF. CDR3 nucleotide sequence: TGCGCCAGCAGCCAAGATCAAAGTTTATGGGGGGAGTTGACTGGGGCCAACGTCCTGACTTTC.

This chain joins TRBV6-1 and TRBJ2-5; the match to TRBD2 covers 9 bases. The CDR3 loop spans 15 amino acids. Germline V lookup: CDR1 MNHNS, CDR2 SASEGT. Trimming removed 6 bases from V and 5 bases from J; junction bases left unmatched: 10. CDR3 sequence reads: CASRGTSGGSETQYF. The CDR3 nucleotides are TGTGCCAGCAGAGGGACCAGCGGGGGGTCCGAGACCCAGTACTTC.

The V gene is TRBV15, the J gene TRBJ2-3; TRBD2 agrees at 10 bases. The CDR3 is made up of 16 amino acids. Trimming cost V 5 bases and J 2 bases; bases outside gene matches: 7. Germline V gene data show CDR1 as LNHNV and CDR2 as YYDKDF (reference sequence). Written as DNA, the CDR3 is TGTGCCACCAGCGGGAGGACTAGCGGATTCACAGATACGCAGTATTTT. Protein: CATSGRTSGFTDTQYF.

This sequence joins TRBV5-1 and TRBJ2-3, with unresolved D. The V and J ends lost 1 base and 0 bases respectively, with 12 bases between them. Germline V gives CDR1 SGHRS, CDR2 YFSETQ. The CDR3 runs to 16 residues. DNA of the CDR3: TGCGCCAGCAGCTTGTCTTCGGGTCGTAGCACAGATACGCAGTATTTT. It encodes CASSLSSGRSTDTQYF.

V usage is TRBV6-4 and J usage is TRBJ2-1; the match to TRBD2 covers 10 bases. CDR1 MRHNA and CDR2 SNTAGT come from the germline V gene. This CDR3 is built from 13 residues. V dropped 6 bases and J dropped 7; count of bases not matched to a gene: 3. The CDR3 nucleotides are TGTGCCAGCAGCGGGACTAGCGAGAATGAGCAGTTCTTC. It is translated as CASSGTSENEQFF.

V and J are TRBV15 and TRBJ1-2, with 7 bases identical to TRBD1. The CDR3 spans 15 residues. Germline V CDR1 and CDR2: LNHNV, YYDKDF (reference sequence). Trimming cost V 0 bases and J 3 bases; bases outside gene matches: 4. The CDR3: CATSRDRDRYYGYTF. The CDR3 DNA is TGTGCCACCAGCAGAGACCGGGACAGATACTATGGCTACACCTTC.

The chain is built from TRBV5-1 and TRBJ1-3; tentatively, D is TRBD1 (5 bases). The germline CDR1 and CDR2 sequences are SGHRS and YFSETQ. The CDR3 runs 16 residues. The V and J ends lost 5 bases and 0 bases respectively, with 15 bases between them. The CDR3 nucleotides read TGCGCCAGCAGGGGACCCGGGGCACCCTCTGGAAACACCATATATTTT. Amino acid sequence: CASRGPGAPSGNTIYF.

The V and J genes are TRBV7-9 and TRBJ2-3, with 12 bases that match TRBD2. The length of the CDR3 is 16 residues. J gave up 6 bases and V 4 bases, and 8 bases lay outside the gene matches. Germline CDR1 SEHNR, CDR2 FQNEAQ (reference sequence). The CDR3 nucleotides are TGTGCCAGCAGCTCTGGACTAGCGGGACCGGGGGATACGCAGTATTTT. This encodes CASSSGLAGPGDTQYF.

This clonotype was counted only a few times. In DNA, the CDR3 is TGTGCCAGCAGTTATAGTTGGGCGGCAACTAGCACAGATACGCAGTATTTT. This encodes CASSYSWAATSTDTQYF. The V and J genes are TRBV6-2 or TRBV6-3 and TRBJ2-3; D call uncertain. CDR1 and CDR2 from the germline V gene are MNHEY and SVGEGT. The CDR3 totals 17 residues. Trimming pared 3 bases from V and 0 bases from J, leaving 16 bases between.

The chain is built from TRBV16 and TRBJ2-1; no clear D. CDR3 size: 15 residues. The V gene lost 1 base and the J gene lost 6 bases, with 13 bases spanning the gap. In germline, CDR1 is KGHSY, CDR2 FQNENV. CDR3 in DNA: TGTGCCAGCAGCCAATTATTCCATAGTGGCAATGAGCAGTTCTTC. This translates into CASSQLFHSGNEQFF.

This clonotype was detected only a few times. The V call is TRBV7-2, the J call TRBJ1-2, with D perhaps matching TRBD1 (5 bases). Germline lookup yields CDR1 SGHTA and CDR2 FQGNSA. Trimming pared 5 bases from V and 8 bases from J, leaving 18 bases between. CDR3 size: 14 residues. The CDR3 loop is CASSGDVAGKGYTF. The CDR3 coding sequence is TGTGCCAGCAGCGGAGACGTGGCAGGGAAGGGCTACACCTTC.

There are a few counts of this clonotype. This sequence joins TRBV7-8 and TRBJ2-1, with 12 bases fitting TRBD2. This CDR3 has 15 amino acids. Germline loops: CDR1 SGHVS, CDR2 FQNEAQ. The V and J ends lost 3 bases and 7 bases, in that order; junction bases with no gene match: 4. The CDR3 DNA sequence: TGTGCCAGCAGCTTCCTAGCGGGGGGGATGAATGAGCAGTTCTTC. Its protein product is CASSFLAGGMNEQFF.

There are a few counts of this clonotype. This sequence joins TRBV7-3 and TRBJ2-1; D remains ambiguous. The CDR3 has 16 residues. Trimming stripped 5 bases from V and 1 base from J, with 15 bases between. Germline CDR1 and CDR2: SGHTA and FQGTGA. CDR3 loop: CASSPSLSPSYNEQFF. The CDR3, as DNA: TGTGCCAGCAGCCCCTCGCTTAGCCCGTCCTACAATGAGCAGTTCTTC.

This clonotype showed up just a few times. The V and J genes are TRBV4-3 and TRBJ1-3; tentatively, D is TRBD1 (5 bases). CDR1 is LGHNA and CDR2 is YSLEER in the germline V gene. V was pared by 0 bases and J by 4 bases, with 16 bases between. The CDR3 spans 17 residues. Written as DNA, the CDR3 is TGCGCCAGCAGCCAAGATTCGGCAGGGACTGGCGGAAACACCATATATTTT. Translated: CASSQDSAGTGGNTIYF.